Sequencing of this TCR beta chain was carried out in a study of molecular identifiers for immune sequencing clone quantification. Trimming shortened V by 3 bases and J by 0 bases, and 13 bases separated the two germline ends. The CDR3 spans 16 residues. Germline V gene lookup returns CDR1 SGDLS and CDR2 YYNGEE. TCRdb fed the PCR reads into MiXCR, producing one record per CDR3 protein. The table has about 640,000 distinct CDR3 sequences, roughly 21% seen once. The gene calls are TRBV9 and TRBJ2-1; D tentatively fits TRBD1 or TRBD2 (5 bases each). The TCR originated in a human donor in good health. Some libraries in this study had Jurkat cell RNA spiked in. Sequencing used naive CD8+ T cells from blood, with Jurkat cell RNA spiked in. Subset denoted: FACS-sorted CD8+CD4-CCR7+CD45RA+ naive T cells. CDR3 in DNA: TGTGCCAGCAGCGCCCCCGGGGCAGCCTCCTACAATGAGCAGTTCTTC. It specifies CASSAPGAASYNEQFF.